Below, 23 T cell receptor beta chains from the same sample are listed, as sequenced in a study of T cell responses to AZD1222 COVID-19 vaccine. Profiling relied on immunoSEQ multiplex PCR, and the TCRdb table lists in-frame clones only, not all of them. The sample holds 100,000 to 150,000 clones, approximately 90% seen once. The material sequenced was peripheral blood, taken on day 0 of AZD1222 vaccination. All receptors derive from an adult in good health.

The chain combines TRBV14 with TRBJ1-5; 8 nucleotides align to TRBD1. Germline V gene lookup returns CDR1 SGHDN and CDR2 FVKESK. This CDR3 spans 19 amino acids. V lost 6 bases and J lost 0; bases outside the gene matches: 16. The CDR3 reads CASRQTGQESPDSNQPQHF. The CDR3 DNA reads TGTGCCAGCAGGCAGACGGGACAGGAGTCGCCCGATAGCAATCAGCCCCAGCATTTT.

V usage is TRBV19 and J usage is TRBJ1-1, with D unclear. From germline, CDR1 is LNHDA and CDR2 SQIVND (reference sequence). The CDR3 is made up of 13 amino acids. Trimming took off 4 bases at V and 1 base at J, with 7 bases between the two ends. CDR3 loop: CASSNKKNTEAFF. The CDR3, as DNA: TGTGCCAGTAGTAACAAGAAGAACACTGAAGCTTTCTTT.

The chain joins TRBV6-1 to TRBJ2-7; the D gene is possibly TRBD1 (5 bases). V was pared by 5 bases and J by 5 bases, with 10 bases between. Germline V CDR1 and CDR2: MNHNS, SASEGT. This CDR3 is 12 amino acids long. CDR3 amino acids: CASSSRGNEQYF. For the CDR3, the DNA is TGTGCCAGCAGTTCAAGGGGTAACGAGCAGTACTTC.

The chain has TRBV6-5 and TRBJ2-7; 14 positions agree with TRBD2. Germline loops: CDR1 MNHEY, CDR2 SVGAGI. Trimming at V came to 6 bases and at J to 5 bases, leaving 6 bases not matched to a gene. This CDR3 comprises 15 residues. CDR3 sequence: CASSRTSGGPHEQYF. CDR3 sequence (DNA): TGTGCCAGCAGCCGGACTAGCGGGGGGCCCCACGAGCAGTACTTC.

The chain carries TRBV3-1 (or the pseudogene TRBV3-2) and TRBJ1-4; D not certain. The CDR3 runs to 15 residues. V was clipped by 5 bases and J by 3 bases, with 13 bases between them. Germline-derived CDR1 and CDR2 are LGHDT and YNNKEL (reference sequence). DNA of the CDR3: TGTGCCAGCAGCATTCACGGGTCTTCTAATGAAAAACTGTTTTTT. Residues: CASSIHGSSNEKLFF.

J is TRBJ2-1 and V is TRBV19; D gene unclear. V was trimmed by 3 bases and J by 0 bases, leaving 15 bases between them. The V gene's germline CDR1 is LNHDA and CDR2 SQIVND (reference sequence). The CDR3 spans 17 residues. CDR3 region: CASSILRQSSSYNEQFF. CDR3 nucleotide sequence: TGTGCCAGTAGTATTCTGAGGCAGTCGAGCTCCTACAATGAGCAGTTCTTC.

V usage is TRBV6-6 and J usage is TRBJ2-7; D is tentatively TRBD1 or TRBD2 (5 bases each). The germline V gene has CDR1 MNHNY and CDR2 SVGAGI (reference sequence). The CDR3 is 15 amino acids. V lost 3 bases and J 6 bases, leaving 18 bases between the germline ends. The CDR3 spells CASSYPRGTASEQYF. For the CDR3, the DNA is TGTGCCAGCAGTTATCCTAGAGGGACGGCTTCCGAGCAGTACTTC.

V usage is TRBV6-6 and J usage is TRBJ2-7, with TRBD1 matching over 7 bases. Germline V gives CDR1 MNHNY, CDR2 SVGAGI (reference sequence). Trimming at V came to 5 bases and at J to 0 bases, leaving 7 bases not matched to a gene. The CDR3 extends over 15 amino acids. CDR3 residues: CASSPDRALSYEQYF. CDR3 DNA: TGTGCCAGCAGTCCCGACAGGGCGCTCTCCTACGAGCAGTACTTC.

The gene calls are TRBV24-1 and TRBJ1-2; D possibly corresponds to TRBD1 (5 bases). The CDR3 runs 14 residues. The germline CDR1 and CDR2 sequences are KGHDR and SFDVKD. Trimming pared 3 bases from V and 8 bases from J, leaving 15 bases between. Here the CDR3 DNA reads TGTGCCACCAGTGATATAACCGGGACGAGGGGCTACACCTTC. Its translation is CATSDITGTRGYTF.

The chain uses TRBV6-2 or TRBV6-3 and TRBJ2-1; D perhaps matches TRBD1 (6 bases). The CDR3 totals 12 residues. Germline V gene sequence: CDR1 MNHEY, CDR2 SVGEGT. V was pared by 4 bases and J by 7 bases, with 8 bases between. CDR3 protein: CASSLQGNEQFF. CDR3 nucleotides: TGTGCCAGCAGTTTACAGGGTAATGAGCAGTTCTTC.

The chain uses TRBV6-5 and TRBJ2-7; D is perhaps TRBD1 (6 bases). Germline V lookup: CDR1 MNHEY, CDR2 SVGAGI. The V end was cut by 6 bases, the J end by 2 bases, with 17 bases between. The CDR3 is made up of 15 amino acids. The CDR3 nucleotides are TGTGCCAGCAGGGACCGGGACACTCGAGCCTACGAGCAGTACTTC. Protein product: CASRDRDTRAYEQYF.

There are a few counts of this clone. The rearrangement links TRBV6-2 or TRBV6-3 to TRBJ1-2, with 11 positions matching TRBD1. With 2 bases clipped from V and 8 bases from J, the junction kept 4 bases outside the gene matches. Germline V lookup: CDR1 MNHEY, CDR2 SVGEGT. The CDR3 sequence is 14 residues long. CDR3 sequence reads: CASSYGQGARGYTF. Here the CDR3 DNA reads TGTGCCAGCAGTTACGGACAGGGGGCGCGAGGCTACACCTTC.

The rearrangement joins TRBV7-2 to TRBJ2-2; 7 bases fit TRBD2. This CDR3 comprises 14 residues. V shed 8 bases and J 3 bases; nucleotides not matched to a gene: 6. From germline, CDR1 is SGHTA and CDR2 FQGNSA. The CDR3 DNA sequence: TGTGCCAGCCAAGGGCTAGCGGACACCGGGGAGCTGTTTTTT. This gives the protein CASQGLADTGELFF.

V usage is TRBV5-1 and J usage is TRBJ2-1, with 8 bases lining up with TRBD1. CDR3 length equals 16 residues. Trimming removed 4 bases from V and 0 bases from J; junction bases left unmatched: 6. Germline CDR1 and CDR2: SGHRS and YFSETQ. As DNA, the CDR3 is TGCGCCAGCAGCCCGACAGGGGTGGACTCCTACAATGAGCAGTTCTTC. Protein: CASSPTGVDSYNEQFF. Using reference TRBV5-1 and TRBJ2-1 for the parts outside the CDR3, the full variable domain is KAGVTQTPRYLIKTRGQQVTLSCSPISGHRSVSWYQQTPGQGLQFLFEYFSETQRNKGNFPGRFSGRQFSNSRSEMNVSTLELGDSALYLCASSPTGVDSYNEQFFGPGTRLTVL.

V is TRBV28 and J is TRBJ2-7; TRBD1 matches 9 bases. This CDR3 is 15 amino acids long. Germline V CDR1 and CDR2: MDHEN, SYDVKM. The trim removed 6 bases at V and 2 bases at J, leaving 8 bases unmatched. The CDR3 here is CASRPSGTGTYEQYF. The CDR3 DNA is TGTGCCAGCAGACCTTCCGGGACAGGGACCTACGAGCAGTACTTC. The variable domain in full, completed from reference TRBV28 and TRBJ2-7, reads DVKVTQSSRYLVKRTGEKVFLECVQDMDHENMFWYRQDPGLGLRLIYFSYDVKMKEKGDIPEGYSVSREKKERFSLILESASTNQTSMYLCASRPSGTGTYEQYFGPGTRLTVT.

The chain is built from TRBV27 and TRBJ2-7; D is unclear. V lost 3 bases and J 0 bases, leaving 6 bases between the germline ends. The CDR3 covers 13 residues. CDR1 is MNHEY and CDR2 is SMNVEV in the germline V gene (reference sequence). Here the CDR3 reads CASSFVGSYEQYF. The CDR3 region has the DNA TGTGCCAGCAGTTTTGTAGGCTCCTACGAGCAGTACTTC.

The chain couples TRBV25-1 to TRBJ1-6; TRBD1 matches 9 bases. Trimming at V came to 7 bases and at J to 0 bases, leaving 1 base not matched to a gene. Germline CDR1 MGHDK, CDR2 SYGVNS. The CDR3 runs to 15 residues. The CDR3 region has the DNA TGTGCCAGCACGGACAGGGGCTCCTATAATTCACCCCTCCACTTT. Translation gives CASTDRGSYNSPLHF.

V usage is TRBV5-1 and J usage is TRBJ1-5, with 8 bases matching TRBD1. This CDR3 comprises 15 residues. V dropped 4 bases and J dropped 4; count of bases not matched to a gene: 7. The V gene's germline CDR1 is SGHRS and CDR2 YFSETQ. The CDR3, as DNA: TGCGCCAGCAGCAGGGGGACAGGAGATAATCAGCCCCAGCATTTT. Translating gives CASSRGTGDNQPQHF.

The rearrangement links TRBV9 to TRBJ2-3; 11 positions agree with TRBD1. CDR3 length: 14 amino acids. Per germline, CDR1 SGDLS and CDR2 YYNGEE. Trimming cost V 5 bases and J 8 bases; bases outside gene matches: 7. This chain's CDR3 is CASSAGQGASTQYF. For the CDR3, the DNA is TGTGCCAGCAGTGCCGGACAGGGGGCGTCTACGCAGTATTTT. Complete variable domain (other parts from reference TRBV9 and TRBJ2-3): DSGVTQTPKHLITATGQRVTLRCSPRSGDLSVYWYQQSLDQGLQFLIQYYNGEERAKGNILERFSAQQFPDLHSELNLSSLELGDSALYFCASSAGQGASTQYFGPGTRLTVL.

This clone has just one count. The V gene is TRBV9, the J gene TRBJ1-2; 7 bases agree with TRBD1. With 0 bases clipped from V and 4 bases from J, the junction kept 0 bases outside the gene matches. There are 13 residues in the CDR3. Germline CDR1 and CDR2: SGDLS and YYNGEE. The CDR3 is CASSVGQGYGYTF. In DNA form, the CDR3 reads TGTGCCAGCAGCGTAGGACAGGGCTATGGCTACACCTTC.

The chain recombines TRBV6-5 with TRBJ1-4; 8 positions agree with TRBD1. This CDR3 is 14 amino acids long. With V trimmed by 6 bases and J by 8 bases, 8 bases remained unmatched. Germline-derived CDR1 and CDR2 are MNHEY and SVGAGI. CDR3 DNA sequence: TGTGCCAGCAGCGCCGACAGGGGAGGGGAAAAACTGTTTTTT. Amino acid sequence: CASSADRGGEKLFF.

This chain joins TRBV7-3 and TRBJ1-2, with D possibly TRBD1 on 6 matching bases. V was shortened by 5 bases and J by 4 bases, with 11 bases between the two germline ends. This CDR3 spans 13 amino acids. Germline lookup yields CDR1 SGHTA and CDR2 FQGTGA. The CDR3 sequence is CASSQTGSYGYTF. In DNA form, the CDR3 reads TGTGCCAGCAGCCAAACAGGGAGCTATGGCTACACCTTC.

This clone was seen a single time. The chain employs TRBV28 and TRBJ1-1, with D perhaps TRBD1 (6 bases). CDR1 and CDR2 from the germline V gene are MDHEN and SYDVKM. The CDR3 length is 16 residues. Trimming cost V 6 bases and J 1 base, with 18 bases left between them. CDR3 amino acids: CASSPPGTPPNTEAFF. In DNA form, the CDR3 reads TGTGCCAGCAGCCCCCCGGGGACACCGCCGAACACTGAAGCTTTCTTT.